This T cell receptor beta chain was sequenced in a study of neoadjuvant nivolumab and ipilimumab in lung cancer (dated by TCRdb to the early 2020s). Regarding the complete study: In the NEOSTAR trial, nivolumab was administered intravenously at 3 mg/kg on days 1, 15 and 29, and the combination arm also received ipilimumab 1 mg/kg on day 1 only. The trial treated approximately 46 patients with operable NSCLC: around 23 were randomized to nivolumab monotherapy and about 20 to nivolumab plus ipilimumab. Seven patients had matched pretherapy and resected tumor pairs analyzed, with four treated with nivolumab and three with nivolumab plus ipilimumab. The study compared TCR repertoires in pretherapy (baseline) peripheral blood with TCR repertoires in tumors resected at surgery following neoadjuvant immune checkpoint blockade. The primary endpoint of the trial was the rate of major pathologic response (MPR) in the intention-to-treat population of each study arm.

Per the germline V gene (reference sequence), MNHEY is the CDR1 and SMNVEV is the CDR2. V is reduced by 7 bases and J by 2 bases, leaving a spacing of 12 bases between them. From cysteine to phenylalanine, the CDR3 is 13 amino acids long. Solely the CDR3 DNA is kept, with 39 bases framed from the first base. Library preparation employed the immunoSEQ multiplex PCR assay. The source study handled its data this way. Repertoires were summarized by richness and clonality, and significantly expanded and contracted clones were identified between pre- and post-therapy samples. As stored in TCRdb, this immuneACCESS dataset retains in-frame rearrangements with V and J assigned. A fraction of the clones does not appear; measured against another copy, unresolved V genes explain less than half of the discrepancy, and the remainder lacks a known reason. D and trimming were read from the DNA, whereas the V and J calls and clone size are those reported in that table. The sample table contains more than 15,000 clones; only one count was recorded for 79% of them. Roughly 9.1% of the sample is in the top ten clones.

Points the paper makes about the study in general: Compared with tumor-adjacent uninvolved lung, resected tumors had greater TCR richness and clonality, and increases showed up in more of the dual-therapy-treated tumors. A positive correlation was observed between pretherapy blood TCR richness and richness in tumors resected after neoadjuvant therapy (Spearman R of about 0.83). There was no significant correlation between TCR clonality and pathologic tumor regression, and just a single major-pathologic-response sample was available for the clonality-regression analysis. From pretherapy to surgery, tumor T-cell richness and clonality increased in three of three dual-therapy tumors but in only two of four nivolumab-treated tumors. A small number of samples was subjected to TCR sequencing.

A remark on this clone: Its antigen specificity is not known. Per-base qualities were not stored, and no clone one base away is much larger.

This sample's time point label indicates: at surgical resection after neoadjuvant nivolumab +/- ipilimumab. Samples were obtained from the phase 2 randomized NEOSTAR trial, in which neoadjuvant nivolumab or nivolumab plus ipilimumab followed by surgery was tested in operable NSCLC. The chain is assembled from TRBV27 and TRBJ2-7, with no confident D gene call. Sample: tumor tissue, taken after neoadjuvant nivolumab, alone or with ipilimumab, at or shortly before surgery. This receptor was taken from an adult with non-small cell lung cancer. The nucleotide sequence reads TGTGCCAGCAAGAGAGGATTTACCTACGAGCAGTACTTC. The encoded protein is CASKRGFTYEQYF.